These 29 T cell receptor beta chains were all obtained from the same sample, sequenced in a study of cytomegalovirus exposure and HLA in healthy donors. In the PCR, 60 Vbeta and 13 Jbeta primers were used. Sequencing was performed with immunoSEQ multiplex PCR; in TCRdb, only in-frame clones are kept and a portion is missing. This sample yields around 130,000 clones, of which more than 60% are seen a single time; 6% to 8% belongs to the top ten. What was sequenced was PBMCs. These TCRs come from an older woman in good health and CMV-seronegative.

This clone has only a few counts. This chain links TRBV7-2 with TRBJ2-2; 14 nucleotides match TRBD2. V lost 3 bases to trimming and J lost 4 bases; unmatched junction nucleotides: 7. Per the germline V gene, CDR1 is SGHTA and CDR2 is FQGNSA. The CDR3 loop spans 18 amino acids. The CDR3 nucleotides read TGTGCCAGCAGCTTTCGACTAGCGGGGGGGCGGGTCACCGGGGAGCTGTTTTTT. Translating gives CASSFRLAGGRVTGELFF.

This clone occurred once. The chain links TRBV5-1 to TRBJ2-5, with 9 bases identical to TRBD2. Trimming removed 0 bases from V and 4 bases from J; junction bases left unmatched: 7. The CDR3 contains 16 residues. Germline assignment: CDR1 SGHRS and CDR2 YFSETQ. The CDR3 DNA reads TGCGCCAGCAGCTTGGGTTCTAGCGGGGCGCGAGAGACCCAGTACTTC. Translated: CASSLGSSGARETQYF. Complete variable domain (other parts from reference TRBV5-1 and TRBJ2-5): KAGVTQTPRYLIKTRGQQVTLSCSPISGHRSVSWYQQTPGQGLQFLFEYFSETQRNKGNFPGRFSGRQFSNSRSEMNVSTLELGDSALYLCASSLGSSGARETQYFGPGTRLLVL.

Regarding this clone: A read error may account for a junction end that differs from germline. The CDR3 sequence is CASSIQGLVAFF. For the CDR3, the DNA is TGTGCCAGCAGCATACAGGGTTTGGTTGCTTTCTTT. The V gene is TRBV5-1, the J gene TRBJ1-1, with D perhaps matching TRBD1 (6 bases). The CDR3 runs 12 residues. The V gene's germline CDR1 is SGHRS and CDR2 YFSETQ.

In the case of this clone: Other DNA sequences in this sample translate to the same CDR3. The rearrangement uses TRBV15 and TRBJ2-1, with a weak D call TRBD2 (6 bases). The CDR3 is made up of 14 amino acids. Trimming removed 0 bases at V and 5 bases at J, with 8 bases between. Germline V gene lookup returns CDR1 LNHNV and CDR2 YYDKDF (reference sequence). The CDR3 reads CATSRDGGNNEQFF. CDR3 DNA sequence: TGTGCCACCAGCAGAGATGGAGGGAACAATGAGCAGTTCTTC.

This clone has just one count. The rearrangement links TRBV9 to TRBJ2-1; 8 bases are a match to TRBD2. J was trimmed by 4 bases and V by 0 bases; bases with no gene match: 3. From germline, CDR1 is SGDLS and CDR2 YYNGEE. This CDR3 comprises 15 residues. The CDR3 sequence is CASSVVLAGYNEQFF. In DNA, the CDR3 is TGTGCCAGCAGCGTAGTGCTAGCGGGTTACAATGAGCAGTTCTTC.

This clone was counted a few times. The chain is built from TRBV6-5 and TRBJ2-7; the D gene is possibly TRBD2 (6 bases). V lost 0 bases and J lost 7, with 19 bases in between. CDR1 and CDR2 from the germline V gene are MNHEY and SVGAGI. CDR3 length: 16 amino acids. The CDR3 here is CASSYSFLGSTGEQYF. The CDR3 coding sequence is TGTGCCAGCAGTTACTCCTTCCTCGGGAGTACGGGTGAGCAGTACTTC.

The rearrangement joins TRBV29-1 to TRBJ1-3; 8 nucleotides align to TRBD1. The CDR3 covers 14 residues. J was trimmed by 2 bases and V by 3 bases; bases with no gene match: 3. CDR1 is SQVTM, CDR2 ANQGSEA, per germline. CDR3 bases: TGCAGCGTTGAGGAGGACAGGGCTGGAAACACCATATATTTT. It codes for CSVEEDRAGNTIYF.

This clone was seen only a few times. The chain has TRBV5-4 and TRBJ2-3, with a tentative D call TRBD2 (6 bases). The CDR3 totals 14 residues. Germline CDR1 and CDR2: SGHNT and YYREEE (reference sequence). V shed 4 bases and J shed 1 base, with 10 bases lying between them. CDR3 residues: CASSPWGGTDTQYF. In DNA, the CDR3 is TGTGCCAGCAGCCCCTGGGGGGGCACAGATACGCAGTATTTT.

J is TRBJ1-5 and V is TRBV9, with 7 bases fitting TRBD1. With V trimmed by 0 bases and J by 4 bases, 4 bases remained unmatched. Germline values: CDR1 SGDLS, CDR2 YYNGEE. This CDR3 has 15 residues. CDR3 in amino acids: CASSVGDSSNQPQHF. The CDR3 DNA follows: TGTGCCAGCAGCGTAGGGGACAGTTCGAATCAGCCCCAGCATTTT.

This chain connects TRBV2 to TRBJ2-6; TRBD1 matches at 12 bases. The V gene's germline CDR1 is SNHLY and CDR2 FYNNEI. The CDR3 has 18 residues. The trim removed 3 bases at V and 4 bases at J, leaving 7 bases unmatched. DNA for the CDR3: TGTGCCAGCAGTGAGGAGGGACAGGGGGCGCCCGGGGCCAACGTCCTGACTTTC. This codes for CASSEEGQGAPGANVLTF.

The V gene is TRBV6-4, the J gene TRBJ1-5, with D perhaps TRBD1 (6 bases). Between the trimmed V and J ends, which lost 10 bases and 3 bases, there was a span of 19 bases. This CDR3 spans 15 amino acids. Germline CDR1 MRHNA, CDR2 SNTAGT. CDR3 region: CANPLVQGFNQPQHF. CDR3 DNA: TGTGCCAACCCCCTTGTACAGGGCTTCAATCAGCCCCAGCATTTT.

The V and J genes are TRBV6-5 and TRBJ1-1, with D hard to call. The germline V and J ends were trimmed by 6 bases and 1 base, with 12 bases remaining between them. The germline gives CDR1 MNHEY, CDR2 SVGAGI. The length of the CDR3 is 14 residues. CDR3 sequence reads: CASRYEHRNTEAFF. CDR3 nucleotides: TGTGCCAGCAGATACGAGCACCGGAACACTGAAGCTTTCTTT.

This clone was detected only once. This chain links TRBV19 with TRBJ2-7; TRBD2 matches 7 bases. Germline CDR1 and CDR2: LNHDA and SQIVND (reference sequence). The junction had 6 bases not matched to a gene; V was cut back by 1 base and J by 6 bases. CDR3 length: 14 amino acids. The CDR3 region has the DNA TGTGCCAGTAGTATAGTGCTTGGCGGGAGCGAGCAGTACTTC. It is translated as CASSIVLGGSEQYF.

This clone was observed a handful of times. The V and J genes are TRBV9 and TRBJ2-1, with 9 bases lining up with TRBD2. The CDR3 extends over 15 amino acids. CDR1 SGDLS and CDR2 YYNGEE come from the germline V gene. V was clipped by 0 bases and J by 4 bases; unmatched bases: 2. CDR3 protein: CASSVATSGYNEQFF. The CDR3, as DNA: TGTGCCAGCAGCGTAGCAACTAGCGGGTACAATGAGCAGTTCTTC.

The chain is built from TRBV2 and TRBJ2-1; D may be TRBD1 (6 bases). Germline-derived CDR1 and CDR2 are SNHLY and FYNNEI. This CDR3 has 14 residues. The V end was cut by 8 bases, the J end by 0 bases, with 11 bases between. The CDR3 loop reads CASLGGRSYNEQFF. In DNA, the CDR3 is TGTGCCAGCCTAGGGGGACGCTCCTACAATGAGCAGTTCTTC.

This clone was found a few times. The DNA of the CDR3 is TGCGCCAGCAGCTCTGGTTACAGGGACTCTGGAAACACCATATATTTT. As protein: CASSSGYRDSGNTIYF. The chain has TRBV5-1 and TRBJ1-3; a possible D gene is TRBD1 (6 bases). The germline V and J ends were trimmed by 3 bases and 0 bases, with 13 bases remaining between them. Germline V gene lookup returns CDR1 SGHRS and CDR2 YFSETQ. The CDR3 has 16 residues.

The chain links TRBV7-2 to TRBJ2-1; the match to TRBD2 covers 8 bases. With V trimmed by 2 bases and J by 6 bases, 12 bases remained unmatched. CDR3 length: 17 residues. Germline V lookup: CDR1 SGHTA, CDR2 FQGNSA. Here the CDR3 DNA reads TGTGCCAGCAGCTTAAGGGTAGCGGGAAACGTTATCAATGAGCAGTTCTTC. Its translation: CASSLRVAGNVINEQFF.

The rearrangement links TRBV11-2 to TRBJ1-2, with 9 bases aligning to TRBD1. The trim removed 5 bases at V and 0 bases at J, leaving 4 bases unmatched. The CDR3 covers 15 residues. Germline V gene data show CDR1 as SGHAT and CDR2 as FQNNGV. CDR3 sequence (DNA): TGTGCCAGCAGCCCGGACAGGGGAACTAACTATGGCTACACCTTC. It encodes CASSPDRGTNYGYTF.

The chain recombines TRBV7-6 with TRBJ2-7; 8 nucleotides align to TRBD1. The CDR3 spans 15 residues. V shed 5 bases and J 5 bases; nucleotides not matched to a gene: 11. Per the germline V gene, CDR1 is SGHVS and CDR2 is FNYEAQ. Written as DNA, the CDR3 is TGTGCCAGCAGCGCCCAGACAGGGGCCCTGGACGAGCAGTACTTC. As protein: CASSAQTGALDEQYF.

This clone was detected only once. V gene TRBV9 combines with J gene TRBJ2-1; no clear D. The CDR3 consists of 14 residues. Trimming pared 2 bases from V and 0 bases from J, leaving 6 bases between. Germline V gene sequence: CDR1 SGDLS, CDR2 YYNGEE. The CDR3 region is CASSVASSYNEQFF. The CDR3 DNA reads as TGTGCCAGCAGCGTTGCTAGCTCCTACAATGAGCAGTTCTTC.

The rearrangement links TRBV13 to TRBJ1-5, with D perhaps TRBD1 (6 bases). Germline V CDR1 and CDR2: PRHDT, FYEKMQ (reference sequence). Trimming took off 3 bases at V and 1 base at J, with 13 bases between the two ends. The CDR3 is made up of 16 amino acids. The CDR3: CASSLGGRGSNQPQHF. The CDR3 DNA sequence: TGTGCCAGCAGCTTGGGGGGGCGCGGAAGCAATCAGCCCCAGCATTTT.

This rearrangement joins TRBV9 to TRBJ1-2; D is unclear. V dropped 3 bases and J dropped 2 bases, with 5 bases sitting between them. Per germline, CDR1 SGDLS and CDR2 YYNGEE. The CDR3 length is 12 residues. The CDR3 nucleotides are TGTGCCAGCAGCGGAAGCAACTATGGCTACACCTTC. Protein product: CASSGSNYGYTF.

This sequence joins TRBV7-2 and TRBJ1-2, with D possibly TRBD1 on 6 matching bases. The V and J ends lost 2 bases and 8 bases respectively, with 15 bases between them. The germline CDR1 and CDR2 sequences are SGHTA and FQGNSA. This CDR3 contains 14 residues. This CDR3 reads CASSLRQDPGGYTF. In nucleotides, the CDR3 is TGTGCCAGCAGCTTAAGACAGGACCCCGGGGGCTACACCTTC. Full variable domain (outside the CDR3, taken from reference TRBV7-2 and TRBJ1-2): GAGVSQSPSNKVTEKGKDVELRCDPISGHTALYWYRQSLGQGLEFLIYFQGNSAPDKSGLPSDRFSAERTGGSVSTLTIQRTQQEDSAVYLCASSLRQDPGGYTFGSGTRLTVV.

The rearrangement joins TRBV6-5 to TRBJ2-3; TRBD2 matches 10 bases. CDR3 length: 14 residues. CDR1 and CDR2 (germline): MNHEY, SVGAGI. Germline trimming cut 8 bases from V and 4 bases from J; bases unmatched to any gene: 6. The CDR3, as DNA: TGTGCCAGCCGCGAACTAGCGGGGCCAGATACGCAGTATTTT. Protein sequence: CASRELAGPDTQYF.

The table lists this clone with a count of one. The CDR3, as DNA: TGCGCCAGCAGCCTGGGACAGGGTTCCTACGAGCAGTACTTC. Its translation is CASSLGQGSYEQYF. The rearrangement joins TRBV5-1 to TRBJ2-7; 9 positions match TRBD1. Germline values: CDR1 SGHRS, CDR2 YFSETQ. V lost 4 bases and J lost 1; bases outside the gene matches: 3. The CDR3 length is 14 residues. Together with reference TRBV5-1 and TRBJ2-7, the CDR3 gives the full variable domain: KAGVTQTPRYLIKTRGQQVTLSCSPISGHRSVSWYQQTPGQGLQFLFEYFSETQRNKGNFPGRFSGRQFSNSRSEMNVSTLELGDSALYLCASSLGQGSYEQYFGPGTRLTVT.

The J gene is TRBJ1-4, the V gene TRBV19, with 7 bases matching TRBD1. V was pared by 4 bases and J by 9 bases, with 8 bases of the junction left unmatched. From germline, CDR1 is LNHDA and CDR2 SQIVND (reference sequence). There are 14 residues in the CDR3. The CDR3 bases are TGTGCCAGTAGTACCCGAGTACAGGGGCAAAAACTGTTTTTT. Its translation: CASSTRVQGQKLFF.

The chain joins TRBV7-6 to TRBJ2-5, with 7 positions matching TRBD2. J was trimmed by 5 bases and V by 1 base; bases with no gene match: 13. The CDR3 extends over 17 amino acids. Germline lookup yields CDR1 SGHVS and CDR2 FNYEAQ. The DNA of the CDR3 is TGTGCCAGCAGCTTAGTGTCAGTGAGGGAGGGCCAGGAGACCCAGTACTTC. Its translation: CASSLVSVREGQETQYF.

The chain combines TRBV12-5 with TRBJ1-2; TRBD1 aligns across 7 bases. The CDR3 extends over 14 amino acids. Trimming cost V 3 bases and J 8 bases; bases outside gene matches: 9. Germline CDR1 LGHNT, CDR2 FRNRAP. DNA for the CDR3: TGTGCTAGTGGTTTCAACCCCGGGACAGCGGGCTACACCTTC. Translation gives CASGFNPGTAGYTF.

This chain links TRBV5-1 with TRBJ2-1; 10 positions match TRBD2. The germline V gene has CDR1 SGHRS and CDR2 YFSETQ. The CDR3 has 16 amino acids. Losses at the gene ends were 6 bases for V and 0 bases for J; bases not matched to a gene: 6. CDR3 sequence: CASKLAGLSSYNEQFF. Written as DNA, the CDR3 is TGCGCCAGCAAACTAGCGGGGCTTAGCTCCTACAATGAGCAGTTCTTC.